This T cell receptor (beta chain) was identified during a study of early T cells in non-severe SARS-CoV-2 infection. Study-level background: Chains were not paired, and sequencing was done on bulk RNA from unsorted whole blood.

Each single cDNA molecule received a unique molecular identifier. TCRdb fed the 5' RACE reads into MiXCR, producing one record per CDR3 protein. The sample records tens of thousands of distinct CDR3 sequences, under 8.5% being singletons. This clonotype was observed a handful of times. The sequence was collected from an adult who was a healthcare worker with PCR-confirmed SARS-CoV-2 infection or an uninfected control (not recorded which). Sequencing was performed on whole blood, taken at baseline.

The CDR3 nucleotides read TGCAGTGCTAGATACGGGAATTTATTCCTCACAGATACGCAGTATTTT. Its translation: CSARYGNLFLTDTQYF. The rearrangement uses TRBV20-1 and TRBJ2-3; maybe TRBD2 (5 bases). The germline gives CDR1 DFQATT, CDR2 SNEGSKA (reference sequence). V was trimmed by 2 bases and J by 2 bases, leaving 17 bases between them. The CDR3 has 16 amino acids.